These T cell receptor beta chains were read from a single sample in a study of blood T cell repertoires in COVID-19. The method was immunoSEQ multiplex PCR; TCRdb's version includes in-frame clones alone and lacks a portion of them. This sample has around 150,000 clones, with 90% to 95% found just once. The sequenced material came from peripheral blood. The receptors come from a woman between 50 and 59 years old with acute or convalescent COVID-19. CDR3s include the opening cysteine and the closing phenylalanine or tryptophan. The D gene is left open where the match is weak. Expanded clones are given a class, and other clones once, few, many or no size at all.

j_call d_call v_call clone_size cdr3_nt cdr3_aa
TRBJ1-2 TRBD1 TRBV19 . TGTGCCAGTAGTATCAAACAGGGGGCCGATGGCTACACCTTC CASSIKQGADGYTF
TRBJ2-5 . TRBV30 . TGTGCCTGGAGTGCCCGCCAAGAGACCCAGTACTTC CAWSARQETQYF
TRBJ1-3 . TRBV7-9 . TGTGCCAGCAGCTCCCGCGGGGGGACTGGAAACACCATATATTTT CASSSRGGTGNTIYF
TRBJ1-1 . TRBV28 once TGTGCCAGCATATCAGGAGGGACGAACACTGAAGCTTTCTTT CASISGGTNTEAFF
TRBJ1-4 . TRBV3-1/TRBV3-2 once TGTGCCAGCAGCCAAGAGATAGGGAGACTGTTTTTT CASSQEIGRLFF
TRBJ1-1 . TRBV6-5 . TGTGCCAGCGAGAAAGATCGCATGAACACTGAAGCTTTCTTT CASEKDRMNTEAFF
TRBJ2-2 TRBD2 TRBV14 few TGTGCCAGCAGCCGCCACAGGGTACTAGCGGGAGACACCGGGGAGCTGTTTTTT CASSRHRVLAGDTGELFF
TRBJ1-1 . TRBV18 once TGTGCCAGCTCACCACCGGGCTACACTGAAGCTTTCTTT CASSPPGYTEAFF
TRBJ1-2 TRBD1 TRBV4-3 . TGCGCCAGCAGCCCCGGACAGGTTACCTATGGCTACACCTTC CASSPGQVTYGYTF
TRBJ1-5 TRBD1 TRBV4-3 . TGCGCCAGCAGCCAAGGGACAGGGTGGGATCAGCCCCAGCATTTT CASSQGTGWDQPQHF
TRBJ2-1 . TRBV24-1 . TGTGCCACCAGTGATCAAGATACATTGCCCTTTTATGAGCAGTTCTTC CATSDQDTLPFYEQFF
TRBJ1-3 . TRBV2 . TGTGCCAGCACTGGGGAGAGGAACACCATATATTTT CASTGERNTIYF
TRBJ1-2 . TRBV7-2 . TGTGCCAGCAGCCCAGGACAGTCTAACTATGGCTACACCTTC CASSPGQSNYGYTF
TRBJ2-1 . TRBV24-1 . TGTGCCACCAGTGATTCGTTAGGGGAGGATGAGCAGTTCTTC CATSDSLGEDEQFF
TRBJ1-5 . TRBV30 . TGTGCCTGGAGTACCGGGACTCGGGTGAGCAATCAGCCCCAGCATTTT CAWSTGTRVSNQPQHF
TRBJ1-3 . TRBV11-2 . TGTGCCAGCAGCTCTTCCCCCAGGGGCTCTGGAAACACCATATATTTT CASSSSPRGSGNTIYF
TRBJ1-1 . TRBV10-3 . TGTGCCATCAGTGAGTCGAGAGGACAGAGCGCTGAAGCTTTCTTT CAISESRGQSAEAFF
TRBJ2-3 TRBD1 TRBV7-9 . TGTGCCAGCAGCCCCCCTCGCAGGGGGACGAGCACAGATACGCAGTATTTT CASSPPRRGTSTDTQYF
TRBJ2-5 TRBD2 TRBV19 . TGTGCCAGTAGCCTGGGAACTAGCGGGCCTCAAGAGACCCAGTACTTC CASSLGTSGPQETQYF
TRBJ1-5 . TRBV27 . TGTGCCAGCAGTCGTTCAGGTTATAGCAATCAGCCCCAGCATTTT CASSRSGYSNQPQHF
TRBJ2-2 . TRBV5-4 few TGTGCCAGCAGCTTGAGGGCAGGGGCGGACACCGGGGAGCTGTTTTTT CASSLRAGADTGELFF
TRBJ2-1 TRBD2 TRBV2 . TGTGCCAGCAGGGGTCTACCGTTCACTAGCGAGCACAATGAGCAGTTCTTC CASRGLPFTSEHNEQFF